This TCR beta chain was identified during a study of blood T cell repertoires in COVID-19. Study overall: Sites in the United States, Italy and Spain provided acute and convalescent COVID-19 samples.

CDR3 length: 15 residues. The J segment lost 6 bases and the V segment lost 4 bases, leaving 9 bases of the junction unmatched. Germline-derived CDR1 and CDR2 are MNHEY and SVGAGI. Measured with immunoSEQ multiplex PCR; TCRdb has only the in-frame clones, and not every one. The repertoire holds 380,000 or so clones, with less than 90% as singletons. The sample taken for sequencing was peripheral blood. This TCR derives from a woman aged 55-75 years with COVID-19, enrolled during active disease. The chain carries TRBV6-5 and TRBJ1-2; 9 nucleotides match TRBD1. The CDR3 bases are TGTGCCAGCAGTTCCCTTCGGACAGGGGAGCATGGCTACACCTTC. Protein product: CASSSLRTGEHGYTF.